This T cell receptor (beta chain) was recovered during a study of T-cell memory formation after mild COVID-19. Study-level points and caveats: Pre-infection memory contained some responding clones, which suggested that cross-reactive memory had joined.

Worth noting for this clonotype: Its target is unknown.

TCRdb itself ran the 5' RACE reads through MiXCR, one entry per CDR3 protein. The repertoire holds hundreds of thousands of distinct CDR3 sequences, with around 15% as singletons. This CDR3 contains 15 residues. Germline lookup yields CDR1 LNHNV and CDR2 YYDKDF (reference sequence). V lost 4 bases to trimming and J lost 5 bases; unmatched junction nucleotides: 4. Sequencing was done on a sample of PBMCs or a T cell subset sorted from them (not recorded which). The genes are TRBV15 and TRBJ2-2; 10 bases align to TRBD2. This clonotype originated in a man aged 18 to 30 who had mild COVID-19 (a few samples of this study predate the infection). Cell type and time point are not known. The CDR3, as DNA: TGTGCCACCAGCAACCAACTAGCGGGGACCGGGGAGCTGTTTTTT. Translating gives CATSNQLAGTGELFF.